The T cell receptor (beta chain) described here comes from a study of T-cell reconstitution after alpha-beta-depleted transplantation in children. V dropped 1 base and J dropped 7 bases, with 15 bases sitting between them. This CDR3 region has 15 residues. Germline CDR1 SGHRS, CDR2 YFSETQ. Preparation of the TCRbeta library was carried out with unique molecular identifiers. Using its own MiXCR run on the PCR reads, TCRdb lists one record per CDR3 protein. The profile shows about 540,000 distinct CDR3 sequences, about 17% of them singletons. This receptor was obtained from a human donor who donated a stem cell graft to a child with acute lymphoblastic leukemia. The specimen comprised PBMCs from the stem cell graft donor, sampled from the stem cell graft. J is TRBJ1-5 and V is TRBV5-1; possible D gene TRBD1, 6 bases. The CDR3 here is CASSLTGSLGQPQHF. CDR3 DNA: TGCGCCAGCAGCTTGACAGGGTCCCTCGGGCAGCCCCAGCATTTT.